This TCR beta chain was recorded in a study of cytomegalovirus exposure and HLA in healthy donors. Regarding this clone: Its matching antigen is unknown.

Germline V lookup: CDR1 SGHTA, CDR2 FQGNSA. The CDR3 is made up of 17 amino acids. The V end was cut by 4 bases, the J end by 2 bases, with 19 bases between. Study outcomes and limitations: In a later analysis, HLA-C alleles had the fewest associated TCRs, DRB1 alleles the most. A missense variant in DCLRE1C was later tied to TCR beta V- and J-gene trimming.

Researchers ran the PCR with 60 Vbeta and 13 Jbeta primers. As originally analysed: Later reanalysis found 60 million to 90 million unique TCR beta chains, around 10 million of them shared. Assay: immunoSEQ multiplex PCR; the TCRdb copy retains only in-frame clones and omits some. V and J calls and clone size are those listed in that table; D and trimming were worked out from the DNA. This table has 150,000 to 200,000 clones, about 80% appearing once. The source is a woman aged 30 to 39 in good health and CMV-seronegative. The specimen was PBMCs. The chain uses TRBV7-2 and TRBJ2-3; D might be TRBD2 (6 bases). As DNA, the CDR3 is TGTGCCAGCAGCTCGCCCCTGGCGGGGACCCTCACAGATACGCAGTATTTT. Its protein product is CASSSPLAGTLTDTQYF. The full variable domain, completed using reference TRBV7-2 and TRBJ2-3, is GAGVSQSPSNKVTEKGKDVELRCDPISGHTALYWYRQSLGQGLEFLIYFQGNSAPDKSGLPSDRFSAERTGGSVSTLTIQRTQQEDSAVYLCASSSPLAGTLTDTQYFGPGTRLTVL.